This is a list of T cell receptor beta chains from one sample in a study of cytomegalovirus exposure and HLA in healthy donors. Profiled with immunoSEQ multiplex PCR; TCRdb holds only in-frame clones, not every one. This table holds around 150,000 clones, 60% to 80% found once. Input material: PBMCs. The origin of the receptors is a male donor in good health and CMV-seronegative. The CDR3 runs from the conserved cysteine through the conserved F or W. The D gene is left open where the match is weak. Only part of the rows carry a size: once, few, many, or a class if the clone is expanded.

>11|few|TRBJ2-5|TRBD2|TRBV20-1
TGCAGTGGCGGGGGTGGAGAGACCCAGTACTTC
CSGGGGETQYF
>16|few|TRBJ2-7|TRBD1|TRBV9
TGTGCCAGCAGCGGCCTACGACAGGGTCATTCCTACGAGCAGTACTTC
CASSGLRQGHSYEQYF
>15|.|TRBJ2-3|TRBD2|TRBV9
TGTGCCAGCACCACCTCAAGCGGGAGGTCAGATACGCAGTATTTT
CASTTSSGRSDTQYF
>13|.|TRBJ1-2|TRBD1|TRBV14
TGTGCCAGCAGCCCCGGACAGGACTATGGCTACACCTTC
CASSPGQDYGYTF
>20|.|TRBJ1-6|.|TRBV10-1
TGCGCCGGCAGTGAGTCTTCGGTGGACAGACGGAGCTCCTATAATTCACCCCTCCACTTT
CAGSESSVDRRSSYNSPLHF
>16|.|TRBJ2-7|.|TRBV7-2
TGTGCCAGCAGCCGCGGGTACTCCAGGGGACTACGAGAGCAGTACTTC
CASSRGYSRGLREQYF
>14|.|TRBJ1-1|.|TRBV5-4
TGTGCCAGCAGCTCACAGATCATGAACACTGAAGCTTTCTTT
CASSSQIMNTEAFF
>12|.|TRBJ2-7|.|TRBV6-1
TGTGCCAGCAGTGATTCCAATTACGAGCAGTACTTC
CASSDSNYEQYF
>14|.|TRBJ2-1|TRBD2|TRBV9
TGTGCCAGCAGCCCCAGCGGGAGCCTCAATGAGCAGTTCTTC
CASSPSGSLNEQFF
>15|.|TRBJ2-2|.|TRBV7-6
TGTGCCAGCAGCTTAGGTATAGCGCGGACCGGGGAGCTGTTTTTT
CASSLGIARTGELFF
>15|.|TRBJ2-5|TRBD1|TRBV5-1
TGCGCCGGCAGCCGGCAGGGACAGGGGGCAGAGACCCAGTACTTC
CAGSRQGQGAETQYF
>16|.|TRBJ1-5|TRBD1|TRBV18
TGTGCCAGCTCACCATGGTCAGGGGGAAGCAATCAGCCCCAGCATTTT
CASSPWSGGSNQPQHF
>16|.|TRBJ2-5|TRBD2|TRBV12-5
TGTGCTAGTACCGGGACTAGCGGGGGGGCCCGAGAGACCCAGTACTTC
CASTGTSGGARETQYF
>13|.|TRBJ1-1|TRBD1|TRBV7-9
TGTTCCAGCAGCTTATCAGGGGGCACTGAAGCTTTCTTT
CSSSLSGGTEAFF
>13|.|TRBJ1-3|.|TRBV6-5
TGTGCCAGCAGTTACGGGGAGTCCCACACCATATATTTT
CASSYGESHTIYF
>15|few|TRBJ1-5|.|TRBV19
TGTGCCAGTAGTATAGGGGCAGCTAGCAATCAGCCCCAGCATTTT
CASSIGAASNQPQHF
>13|.|TRBJ2-3|.|TRBV9
TGTGCCAGCAGCGTAGCCAGGGGAGATACGCAGTATTTT
CASSVARGDTQYF
>14|.|TRBJ2-7|TRBD1|TRBV7-3
TGTGCCAGCAGCTTAGGACAGGGAAGGTACGAGCAGTACTTC
CASSLGQGRYEQYF
>14|.|TRBJ2-2|.|TRBV7-6
TGTGCCAGCAGACCACCAATTTCGACAGAAGCGCTGTTTTTT
CASRPPISTEALFF
>14|.|TRBJ2-7|TRBD2|TRBV9
TGTGCCAGCAACTCCGGGACTAGTGTACTCGAGCAGTACTTC
CASNSGTSVLEQYF
>16|.|TRBJ2-3|.|TRBV7-8
TGTGCCAGCAGTCCCCAGCGACGGACAGACACAGATACGCAGTATTTT
CASSPQRRTDTDTQYF
>13|.|TRBJ2-4|TRBD2|TRBV4-2
TGTGCCAGCAGTTCCGGCGGGGGGAACATTCAGTACTTC
CASSSGGGNIQYF
>17|.|TRBJ2-5|TRBD2|TRBV9
TGTGCCAGCAGCCCCGGGGGGGGGATCACAATCGGAGAGACCCAGTACTTC
CASSPGGGITIGETQYF
>16|.|TRBJ1-4|.|TRBV7-8
TGTGCCAGCAGCTTATCGGGGGAAGGAGGGCTGACGAAACTGTTTTTT
CASSLSGEGGLTKLFF
>14|.|TRBJ2-7|.|TRBV15
TGTGCCACCAGCAGAGACCAGGGTTCCTACGAGCAGTACTTC
CATSRDQGSYEQYF
>12|.|TRBJ1-6|.|TRBV9
TGTGCCAGCAGCGTAGGCAGTTCACCCCTCCACTTT
CASSVGSSPLHF
>15|.|TRBJ2-7|TRBD2|TRBV7-3
TGTGCCAGCAGCCTGGGACTAGCGGGGGCCTACGAGCAGTACTTC
CASSLGLAGAYEQYF
>13|.|TRBJ2-3|.|TRBV6-6
TGTGCCAGCAGTTACTCGTCAGGTGGGAGAAAGTATTTT
CASSYSSGGRKYF
>16|.|TRBJ2-7|TRBD1|TRBV4-1
TGCGCCAGCAGCCGAGAGACAGGGGGCTCAACCTACGAGCAGTACTTC
CASSRETGGSTYEQYF
>9|few|TRBJ1-2|.|TRBV30
TGTGCCGTTTCAGGTGGCTACACCTTC
CAVSGGYTF
>15|.|TRBJ2-3|TRBD2|TRBV9
TGTGCCAGCAGCGGTAGCGGGAGGGGAACAGATACGCAGTATTTT
CASSGSGRGTDTQYF
>14|.|TRBJ2-7|TRBD1|TRBV19
TGTGCCAGTAGTTCGCTCACAGGGGTCTACGAGCAGTACTTC
CASSSLTGVYEQYF
>14|.|TRBJ2-7|.|TRBV2
TGTGCCAGCAGTTACGACAGGTTCTCCTACGAGCAGTACTTC
CASSYDRFSYEQYF
>13|.|TRBJ1-1|.|TRBV6-6
TGTGCCGTCATAGGCAGGATGAACACTGAAGCTTTCTTT
CAVIGRMNTEAFF
>11|once|TRBJ2-5|.|TRBV30
TGTGCCTGGAGTCGGTCGGAGACCCAGTACTTC
CAWSRSETQYF
>15|.|TRBJ2-5|.|TRBV7-8
TGTGCCAGCAGCTTAAGCTTCCAGGGGAGTTGGACCCAGTACTTC
CASSLSFQGSWTQYF
>15|.|TRBJ1-5|.|TRBV6-5
TGTGCCAGCAGTTCCTACAGTTCAGGCAATCAGCCCCAGCATTTT
CASSSYSSGNQPQHF
>14|.|TRBJ1-4|.|TRBV27
TGTGCCAGCAGTTTATGGGCCACGGGGGAAAAACTGTTTTTT
CASSLWATGEKLFF
>15|.|TRBJ2-4|.|TRBV7-3
TGTGCCAGCAGCTTAAATTCGGGGGGCGGGGACATTCAGTACTTC
CASSLNSGGGDIQYF
>15|once|TRBJ1-5|.|TRBV28
TGTGCCAGCAGGGGCCAGCTGACAAGCAATCAGCCCCAGCATTTT
CASRGQLTSNQPQHF
>16|.|TRBJ2-1|TRBD2|TRBV5-4
TGTGCCAGCAGCCCCGGCGGACTAGCGGCCTACAATGAGCAGTTCTTC
CASSPGGLAAYNEQFF
>13|.|TRBJ2-3|.|TRBV5-4
TGTGCCAGCAGCTTACAGAGCACAGATACGCAGTATTTT
CASSLQSTDTQYF
>15|.|TRBJ1-5|.|TRBV19
TGTGCCAGTAGTATCGCACAGGGCGCCAATCAGCCCCAGCATTTT
CASSIAQGANQPQHF
>14|.|TRBJ2-3|.|TRBV9
TGTGCCAGCAGCGCGGGACTGAAAGGAGATACGCAGTATTTT
CASSAGLKGDTQYF
>14|few|TRBJ1-6|.|TRBV7-9
TGTGCCAGCAGCCGCCGCGAGGCTGGCTCACCCCTCCACTTT
CASSRREAGSPLHF
>15|.|TRBJ1-4|.|TRBV14
TGTGCCAGCAGCCTAGGACAGCAAACCAATGAAAAACTGTTTTTT
CASSLGQQTNEKLFF
>14|.|TRBJ2-3|TRBD1|TRBV7-9
TGTGCCAGCAGCTTGGACAGGGATGGAGATACGCAGTATTTT
CASSLDRDGDTQYF
>14|.|TRBJ2-7|TRBD1|TRBV18
TGTGCCAGCTCACTGACAGGGGCCGGGTACGAGCAGTACTTC
CASSLTGAGYEQYF
>16|.|TRBJ1-2|.|TRBV19
TGTGCCAGTAGTATAATGGGACTCAAAGAAGACTATGGCTACACCTTC
CASSIMGLKEDYGYTF
>16|.|TRBJ2-5|TRBD1|TRBV11-2
TGTGCCAGCAGGACTCCGGGACAGCATTTCCAAGAGACCCAGTACTTC
CASRTPGQHFQETQYF
>16|.|TRBJ1-3|.|TRBV7-2
TGTGCCAGCAGCTTAGGGGGCTCGGGTTACGGAAACACCATATATTTT
CASSLGGSGYGNTIYF
>15|.|TRBJ1-4|.|TRBV6-1
TGTGCCAGCAGTGACGGTGGGGGGTCCGTTGAAAAACTGTTTTTT
CASSDGGGSVEKLFF
>12|.|TRBJ1-5|.|TRBV6-1
TGTGCCAGCACCCGACACAACCAGCCCCAGCATTTT
CASTRHNQPQHF
>18|.|TRBJ1-3|.|TRBV5-1
TGCGCCAGCAGCTTGGGCGGAACCACCCTCGGACTTGGAAACACCATATATTTT
CASSLGGTTLGLGNTIYF
>14|once|TRBJ2-5|TRBD2|TRBV7-3
TGTGCCAGCAGCTCGGGGGGATTACAAGAGACCCAGTACTTC
CASSSGGLQETQYF
>12|.|TRBJ1-2|.|TRBV30
TGTGCCTGGCACTGGCGGCACTATGGCTACACCTTC
CAWHWRHYGYTF
>17|.|TRBJ1-2|TRBD1|TRBV7-8
TGTGCCAGCAGCTTAGTGTTGGCGGGACAGGGGACCTATGGCTACACCTTC
CASSLVLAGQGTYGYTF
>13|.|TRBJ2-1|TRBD1|TRBV9
TGTGCCAGCAGCATCTCACAGGGGGTTGAGCAGTTCTTC
CASSISQGVEQFF
>14|.|TRBJ2-3|.|TRBV9
TGTGCCAGCAGCGTAGATGCTGAGACAGATACGCAGTATTTT
CASSVDAETDTQYF